The source of this T cell receptor beta chain is a study of blood T cells in healthy people across ages. This clonotype was recorded a few times. For the second PCR, which ran for roughly 6 to 12 cycles, a sample-barcoded 5' primer and a J-beta primer mix were used. TCRdb re-called the 5' RACE reads through MiXCR, storing one row per CDR3 protein. The table includes some 560,000 distinct CDR3 sequences, around a quarter detected once. These records were also assigned to another study, of T cells of mothers and their children. As that study records: When the second PCR was run, its M1S primer added sample barcodes and 2-4 random nucleotides.

Sequencing was done on a sample of blood. The TCR originated in a boy between 2 and 10 years old in good health.

CDR3 protein: CASSSPGSRGREREKLFF. The CDR3, as DNA: TGTGCCAGCAGCTCTCCCGGATCTAGGGGCAGGGAACGTGAAAAACTGTTTTTT. This chain uses TRBV7-6 with TRBJ1-4; tentatively, D is TRBD1 (5 bases). CDR1 and CDR2 from the germline V gene are SGHVS and FNYEAQ. Trimming cost V 4 bases and J 7 bases, with 25 bases left between them. The CDR3 has 18 residues.